This TCR beta chain emerged from a study of shared clonotypes between healthy human individuals. Looking at the study overall: The cohort comprised two women and a few men. Their ages spanned 18 to 49 years.

This CDR3 contains 13 residues. Germline V gene sequence: CDR1 MDHEN, CDR2 SYDVKM. The ends were cut back, 10 bases at V and 9 bases at J, with 21 bases in the middle. The genomic DNA of each subset was split evenly across several immunoSEQ plates. Clones were sequenced by immunoSEQ multiplex PCR, and TCRdb holds only the in-frame ones, with some missing. The sample consists of about 450,000 clones, 75% to 85% of them appearing once. The TCR comes from a woman in her thirties or forties in good health. Some clones in this sample may be carry-over from other donors' samples. The genes are TRBV28 and TRBJ2-5; D uncertain. The sequenced sample was PBMCs. This CDR3 is CAISPLGRDSQYF. The CDR3 bases are TGTGCCATCAGCCCACTGGGTAGAGACTCCCAGTACTTC.